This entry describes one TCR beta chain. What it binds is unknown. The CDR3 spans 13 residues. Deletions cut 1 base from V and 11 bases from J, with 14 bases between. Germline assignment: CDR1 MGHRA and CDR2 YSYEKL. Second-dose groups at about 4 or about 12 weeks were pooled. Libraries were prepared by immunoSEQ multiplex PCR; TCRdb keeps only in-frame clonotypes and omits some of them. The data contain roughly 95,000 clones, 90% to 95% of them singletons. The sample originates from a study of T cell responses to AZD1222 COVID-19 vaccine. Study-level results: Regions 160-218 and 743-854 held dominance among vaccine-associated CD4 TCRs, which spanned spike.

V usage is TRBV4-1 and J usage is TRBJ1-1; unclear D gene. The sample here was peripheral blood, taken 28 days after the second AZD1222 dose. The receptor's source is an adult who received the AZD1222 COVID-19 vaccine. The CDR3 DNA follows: TGCGCCAGCAGCCAAGGGCGCGCGCCGGGGGCTTTCTTT. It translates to CASSQGRAPGAFF.